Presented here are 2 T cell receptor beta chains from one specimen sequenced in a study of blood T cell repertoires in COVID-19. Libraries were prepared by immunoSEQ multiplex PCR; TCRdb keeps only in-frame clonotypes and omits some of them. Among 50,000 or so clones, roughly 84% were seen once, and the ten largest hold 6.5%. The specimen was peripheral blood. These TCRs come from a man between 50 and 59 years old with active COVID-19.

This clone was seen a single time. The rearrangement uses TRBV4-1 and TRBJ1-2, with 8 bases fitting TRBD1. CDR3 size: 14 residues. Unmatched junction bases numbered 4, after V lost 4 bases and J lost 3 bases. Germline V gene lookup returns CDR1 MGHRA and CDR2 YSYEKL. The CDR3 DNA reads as TGCGCCAGCAGCCGCCCACAGGGGGACTATGGCTACACCTTC. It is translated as CASSRPQGDYGYTF.

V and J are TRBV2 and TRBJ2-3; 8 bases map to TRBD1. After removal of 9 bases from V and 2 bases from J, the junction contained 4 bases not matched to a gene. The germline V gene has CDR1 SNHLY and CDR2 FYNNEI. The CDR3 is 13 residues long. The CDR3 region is CASRTGFTDTQYF. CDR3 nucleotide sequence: TGTGCCAGTCGGACAGGGTTCACAGATACGCAGTATTTT.